This TCR beta chain was sequenced during a study of blood T cells in healthy people across ages. Findings and limits, study-wide: No conclusive comparison of naive versus antigen-experienced cells was possible with unsorted PBMCs.

This clonotype was found once. Its specificity is unknown. The second PCR ran roughly 6 to 11 cycles with a sample-barcoded 5' primer and J-beta primers. TCRdb re-analysed the 5' RACE reads in MiXCR, keeping a single row per CDR3 protein. The sample lists 1.5 million to 2 million distinct CDR3 sequences, roughly 52% occurring once. The V gene end was trimmed by 5 bases and the J gene end by 6 bases; junction bases not matched to a gene: 15. The CDR3 runs 17 residues. CDR1 is MNHEY, CDR2 SMNVEV, per germline (reference sequence). The TCR comes from a woman between 40 and 55 years old in good health. The source material was blood. The J gene is TRBJ2-3, the V gene TRBV27; TRBD2 matches 9 bases. DNA for the CDR3: TGTGCCAGCAGTGAAGTTACGGCGCGGGGGGGACGGGATACGCAGTATTTT. Protein product: CASSEVTARGGRDTQYF.